This T cell receptor beta chain was profiled in a study of T cell changes during pregnancy in multiple sclerosis (dated by TCRdb to between 2017 and 2020). The study in broad terms: The study looked at changes in the T cell repertoire across pregnancy in women with multiple sclerosis.

Remarks on this clone: Its antigen remains undetermined. Base qualities are not provided; no much larger clone lies one nucleotide away.

The library was built by means of the immunoSEQ multiplex PCR assay. The source is immuneACCESS, and TCRdb retained only in-frame sequences with V and J called. Part of the clones is not carried over; for the studies checked, unresolved V genes explain less than half of this, and the remainder is unexplained. The sample table contains 30,000 to 45,000 clones; only one count was recorded for about nine tenths of them. 5.5% to 7% of the sample is held by the ten biggest clonotypes. The germline V gene (reference sequence) specifies MNHEY as CDR1 and SMNVEV as CDR2. From its cysteine to its phenylalanine, the CDR3 spans 17 amino acids. CDR3 DNA only is kept here, 51 bases in frame from base 1. V is trimmed back by 5 bases and J by 0 bases, and the junction contains 10 bases that no gene match accounts for.

The starting material was CD8+ T cells from peripheral blood mononuclear cells, obtained in the second trimester of pregnancy. The sequence was collected from a female donor with multiple sclerosis, enrolled in a pregnancy study. The chain is encoded by TRBV27 joined to TRBJ1-5; 7 junctional bases match TRBD1. The base sequence is TGTGCCAGCAGTAAAAGACAGGGTCCCTCTAGCAATCAGCCCCAGCATTTT. It specifies CASSKRQGPSSNQPQHF.